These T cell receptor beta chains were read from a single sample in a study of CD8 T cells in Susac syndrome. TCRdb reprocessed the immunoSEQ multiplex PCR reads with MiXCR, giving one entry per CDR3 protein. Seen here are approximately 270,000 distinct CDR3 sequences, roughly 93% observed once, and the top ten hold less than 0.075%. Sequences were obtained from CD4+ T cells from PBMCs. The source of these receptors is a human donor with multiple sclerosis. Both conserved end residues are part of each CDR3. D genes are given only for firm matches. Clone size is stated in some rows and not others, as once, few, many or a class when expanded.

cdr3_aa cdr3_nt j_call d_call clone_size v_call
CATSDSLNTEAFF TGTGCCACCAGTGATTCCCTGAACACTGAAGCTTTCTTT TRBJ1-1 - once TRBV24-1
CASSQDFPSQGPNQPQHF TGTGCCAGCAGCCAAGACTTTCCCTCACAGGGACCCAATCAGCCCCAGCATTTT TRBJ1-5 - - TRBV3-1
CASTPGGYEQYF TGTGCCAGCACCCCAGGGGGTTACGAGCAGTACTTC TRBJ2-7 TRBD1 - TRBV11-2
CASSSGRNTEVFF TGTGCCAGCAGCTCAGGCAGGAACACTGAAGTTTTCTTT TRBJ1-1 - - TRBV7-8
CASAGSGTGPYEQYF TGTGCCAGCGCAGGGTCCGGGACAGGGCCCTACGAGCAGTACTTC TRBJ2-7 TRBD1 - TRBV12-3/TRBV12-4
CASGQVINNEQFF TGTGCCAGCGGACAGGTTATTAACAATGAGCAGTTCTTC TRBJ2-1 TRBD1 - TRBV28
CASSQLLTPMEEKLFF TGTGCCAGCAGCCAATTGCTTACCCCGATGGAGGAAAAACTGTTTTTT TRBJ1-4 - - TRBV16
CASTGTQSTDTQYF TGCGCCAGCACCGGGACTCAAAGCACAGATACGCAGTATTTT TRBJ2-3 - - TRBV5-1
CASSRGTSGVQETQYF TGTGCCAGCAGCCGCGGGACTAGCGGAGTCCAAGAGACCCAGTACTTC TRBJ2-5 TRBD2 - TRBV5-8
CASSYGAASNTIYF TGTGCCAGCAGTTACGGGGCGGCTAGCAACACCATATATTTT TRBJ1-3 - - TRBV6-5
CSVGRRMNTEAFF TGCAGCGTTGGTCGACGGATGAACACTGAAGCTTTCTTT TRBJ1-1 - few TRBV29-1
CSARDVHYGYTF TGCAGTGCTAGAGATGTGCACTATGGCTACACCTTC TRBJ1-2 - - TRBV20-1
CASSLSRLAGNTDTQYF TGTGCCAGCTCCCTATCGAGACTAGCGGGAAACACAGATACGCAGTATTTT TRBJ2-3 TRBD2 - TRBV18
CASSLRAGSETQYF TGTGCCAGCAGCTTGAGAGCGGGGTCCGAGACCCAGTACTTC TRBJ2-5 TRBD2 - TRBV28
CASSLRTGSSYNSPLHF TGTGCCAGCAGCCTCCGGACAGGCAGCTCCTATAATTCACCCCTCCACTTT TRBJ1-6 TRBD1 - TRBV12-3/TRBV12-4
CTSSQPGLALEAYEQYF TGCACCAGCAGCCAACCGGGACTAGCTCTCGAGGCCTACGAGCAGTACTTC TRBJ2-7 - - TRBV1
CASSRAREGNQPQHF TGTGCCAGCAGCCGGGCACGAGAAGGCAATCAGCCCCAGCATTTT TRBJ1-5 - - TRBV5-8
CASSPQVNTEAFF TGTGCCAGCAGCCCGCAAGTGAACACTGAAGCTTTCTTT TRBJ1-1 - - TRBV7-2
CASNLDRSGGYTF TGTGCCAGCAACCTAGACCGTTCAGGAGGCTACACCTTC TRBJ1-2 - once TRBV19
CASSIGGAPSGQETQYF TGTGCCAGTAGTATAGGGGGGGCCCCTAGCGGGCAAGAGACCCAGTACTTC TRBJ2-5 TRBD2 - TRBV19
CASSQGDLGNTQYF TGTGCCAGCAGTCAGGGGGACCTGGGGAATACGCAGTATTTT TRBJ2-3 TRBD1 - TRBV28
CASSQDVGSNQPQHF TGTGCCAGCAGCCAAGATGTGGGGAGCAATCAGCCCCAGCATTTT TRBJ1-5 - - TRBV3-1
CASSWGTDTDTQYF TGCGCCAGCAGCTGGGGGACTGACACAGATACGCAGTATTTT TRBJ2-3 - - TRBV5-1
CASSSYGGSPLHF TGTGCCAGCAGCTCGTACGGGGGATCACCCCTCCACTTT TRBJ1-6 - - TRBV5-6
CSARVDRGNNYGYTF TGCAGTGCTAGAGTGGACAGGGGTAATAACTATGGCTACACCTTC TRBJ1-2 TRBD1 - TRBV20-1
CASSLETEAFF TGCGCCAGCAGCTTGGAAACTGAAGCTTTCTTT TRBJ1-1 - - TRBV5-1
CASSREGLYGYTF TGCGCCAGCAGCCGGGAGGGCCTCTATGGCTACACCTTC TRBJ1-2 - - TRBV5-1
CASSLLQGAAGYTF TGTGCCAGCAGCTTACTACAGGGGGCGGCTGGCTACACCTTC TRBJ1-2 TRBD1 once TRBV7-9
CASSLGAKQSPLHF TGTGCCAGCAGCTTGGGGGCGAAGCAATCACCCCTCCACTTT TRBJ1-6 - - TRBV7-8
CASMRGASRSGANVLTF TGTGCCAGTATGCGGGGGGCTTCCCGCTCTGGGGCCAACGTCCTGACTTTC TRBJ2-6 TRBD2 - TRBV19
CASRLQGGNTEAFF TGTGCCAGCAGGCTACAGGGGGGGAACACTGAAGCTTTCTTT TRBJ1-1 TRBD1 - TRBV12-3/TRBV12-4
CASSLLGLAGNEQFF TGTGCCAGCAGCTTACTGGGACTAGCGGGCAATGAGCAGTTCTTC TRBJ2-1 TRBD2 - TRBV11-2
CASSPRDRGPQETQYF TGTGCCAGCAGCCCACGGGACAGGGGGCCTCAAGAGACCCAGTACTTC TRBJ2-5 TRBD1 - TRBV13
CASSVRGDYEQYF TGTGCCAGCAGCGTTAGGGGAGACTACGAGCAGTACTTC TRBJ2-7 - once TRBV9
CASSPGTAWDTQYF TGTGCCAGCAGCCCCGGGACAGCCTGGGATACGCAGTATTTT TRBJ2-3 TRBD1 - TRBV7-2
CASSLEQGDYGYTF TGCGCCAGCAGCCTGGAACAGGGGGACTATGGCTACACCTTC TRBJ1-2 TRBD1 - TRBV4-1
CASSSAFRDRGRELFF TGTGCCAGCAGCTCCGCATTCAGGGACAGGGGACGGGAGCTGTTTTTT TRBJ2-2 TRBD1 - TRBV7-9
CAISELSSGELFF TGTGCCATCAGTGAGCTAAGTTCCGGGGAGCTGTTTTTT TRBJ2-2 - - TRBV10-3
CAWSGWDQPQHF TGTGCCTGGAGTGGATGGGATCAGCCCCAGCATTTT TRBJ1-5 - - TRBV30
CASKSAGIENTEAFF TGTGCCAGCAAATCCGCGGGAATCGAGAACACTGAAGCTTTCTTT TRBJ1-1 - - TRBV28
CASSRGAGPTDTQYF TGTGCCAGCAGCCGTGGGGCTGGACCCACAGATACGCAGTATTTT TRBJ2-3 - - TRBV6-5
CASSVPVNTEAFF TGTGCCAGCAGCGTACCAGTGAACACTGAAGCTTTCTTT TRBJ1-1 - - TRBV9
CASSQDLQSRQYF TGTGCCAGCAGCCAAGATCTCCAGTCTAGGCAGTACTTC TRBJ2-7 - - TRBV3-1
CASSPQGEDTEAFF TGCGCCAGCAGCCCCCAGGGGGAAGACACTGAAGCTTTCTTT TRBJ1-1 TRBD1 - TRBV5-1
CASSYQTGTGSTGELFF TGTGCCAGCAGTTACCAAACCGGGACAGGGAGCACCGGGGAGCTGTTTTTT TRBJ2-2 TRBD1 - TRBV6-5
CAWRGGQAAVYGYTF TGTGCCTGGAGGGGCGGACAGGCTGCGGTGTATGGCTACACCTTC TRBJ1-2 TRBD1 - TRBV30
CASSQAGEQYF TGTGCCAGCAGCCAAGCCGGCGAGCAGTACTTC TRBJ2-7 - few TRBV6-1
CASSPRDPSYNEQFF TGTGCCAGCAGTCCCCGGGACCCATCCTACAATGAGCAGTTCTTC TRBJ2-1 - - TRBV12-3/TRBV12-4
CASSVASSGGSPSTDTQYF TGCGCCAGCAGCGTTGCATCTAGCGGGGGTTCTCCTAGCACAGATACGCAGTATTTT TRBJ2-3 TRBD2 - TRBV5-1
CASSVSRRAGGNTIYF TGTGCCAGCAGCGTATCGCGCAGGGCGGGGGGAAACACCATATATTTT TRBJ1-3 - - TRBV9
CATSRRTPGGGELFF TGTGCCACCAGCAGGCGGACCCCCGGAGGTGGGGAGCTGTTTTTT TRBJ2-2 - - TRBV15
CASSAGGKETQYF TGTGCCAGCAGCGCTGGTGGGAAGGAGACCCAGTACTTC TRBJ2-5 - - TRBV9
CASSTGRGSNQPQHF TGTGCCAGTAGTACGGGACGAGGGAGCAATCAGCCCCAGCATTTT TRBJ1-5 - - TRBV19
CASSLVAGGNYGYTF TGCGCCAGCAGCTTGGTCGCAGGGGGTAACTATGGCTACACCTTC TRBJ1-2 TRBD1 - TRBV5-1
CATSRDRSREERNTIYF TGTGCCACCAGCAGAGATAGGTCCAGGGAGGAGAGAAACACCATATATTTT TRBJ1-3 - - TRBV15
CSARNSENTEAFF TGCAGTGCTAGAAATTCAGAAAACACTGAAGCTTTCTTT TRBJ1-1 - - TRBV20-1
CSIPRNSGLRYNEQFF TGCAGCATCCCCCGGAACTCGGGACTCCGCTACAATGAGCAGTTCTTC TRBJ2-1 - - TRBV29-1
CAISVAGGRGETQYF TGTGCCATCAGTGTGGCGGGGGGGCGCGGGGAGACCCAGTACTTC TRBJ2-5 TRBD2 - TRBV10-3
CASSYSGGAGTDTQYF TGTGCCAGCAGTTACTCAGGGGGCGCGGGCACAGATACGCAGTATTTT TRBJ2-3 TRBD1 - TRBV6-6